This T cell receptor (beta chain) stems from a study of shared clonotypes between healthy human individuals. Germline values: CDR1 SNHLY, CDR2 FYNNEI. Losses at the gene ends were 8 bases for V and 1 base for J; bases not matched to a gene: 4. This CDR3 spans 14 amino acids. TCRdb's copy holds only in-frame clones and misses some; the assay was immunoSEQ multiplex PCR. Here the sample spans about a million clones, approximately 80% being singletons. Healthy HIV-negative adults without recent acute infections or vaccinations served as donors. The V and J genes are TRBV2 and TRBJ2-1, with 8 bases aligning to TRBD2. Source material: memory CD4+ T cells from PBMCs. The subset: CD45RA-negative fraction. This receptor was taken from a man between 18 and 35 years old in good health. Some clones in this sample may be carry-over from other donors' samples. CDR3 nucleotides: TGTGCCAGCCAGCGGGAGAAATCCTACAATGAGCAGTTCTTC. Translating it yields CASQREKSYNEQFF.